Reported below is one T cell receptor (beta chain). Its antigen is not identified. The study ran its PCR with 60 Vbeta and 13 Jbeta primers. This table comes from immunoSEQ multiplex PCR, and its TCRdb copy is limited to in-frame clones, with some not included. The table shows 95,000 to 100,000 clones, with around three quarters occurring only once. The V end was cut by 5 bases, the J end by 4 bases, with 18 bases between. The V gene's germline CDR1 is SGHAT and CDR2 FQNNGV. The CDR3 contains 15 residues. This sample is part of a study of cytomegalovirus exposure and HLA in healthy donors. Study-level results: A link between a missense DCLRE1C variant and TCR beta V- and J-gene trimming emerged from a later analysis. The authors later found most CMV-associated TCR beta chains appeared HLA-restricted. Most TCRs appeared rarely, but some public TCRs recurred in many donors.

The TCR was taken from a man aged 35-49 years in good health and CMV-seronegative. The sequenced material came from PBMCs. The V and J genes are TRBV11-2 and TRBJ2-7, with D perhaps matching TRBD2 (6 bases). The CDR3 region is CASSQPGGRRYEQYF. As DNA, the CDR3 is TGTGCCAGCAGCCAACCCGGGGGTCGACGGTACGAGCAGTACTTC.